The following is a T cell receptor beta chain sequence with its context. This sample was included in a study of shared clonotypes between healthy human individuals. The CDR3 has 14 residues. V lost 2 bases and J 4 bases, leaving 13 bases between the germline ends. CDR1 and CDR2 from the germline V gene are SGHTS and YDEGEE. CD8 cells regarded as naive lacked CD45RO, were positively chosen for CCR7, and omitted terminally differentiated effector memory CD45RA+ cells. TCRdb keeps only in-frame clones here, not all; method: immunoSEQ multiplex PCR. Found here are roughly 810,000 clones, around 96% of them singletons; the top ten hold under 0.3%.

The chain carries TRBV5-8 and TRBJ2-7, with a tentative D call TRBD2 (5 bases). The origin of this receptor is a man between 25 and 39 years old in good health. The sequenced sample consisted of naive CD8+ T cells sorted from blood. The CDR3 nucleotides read TGTGCCAGCAGCTTCTTTCAGCGGTTTTACGAGCAGTACTTC. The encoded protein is CASSFFQRFYEQYF.